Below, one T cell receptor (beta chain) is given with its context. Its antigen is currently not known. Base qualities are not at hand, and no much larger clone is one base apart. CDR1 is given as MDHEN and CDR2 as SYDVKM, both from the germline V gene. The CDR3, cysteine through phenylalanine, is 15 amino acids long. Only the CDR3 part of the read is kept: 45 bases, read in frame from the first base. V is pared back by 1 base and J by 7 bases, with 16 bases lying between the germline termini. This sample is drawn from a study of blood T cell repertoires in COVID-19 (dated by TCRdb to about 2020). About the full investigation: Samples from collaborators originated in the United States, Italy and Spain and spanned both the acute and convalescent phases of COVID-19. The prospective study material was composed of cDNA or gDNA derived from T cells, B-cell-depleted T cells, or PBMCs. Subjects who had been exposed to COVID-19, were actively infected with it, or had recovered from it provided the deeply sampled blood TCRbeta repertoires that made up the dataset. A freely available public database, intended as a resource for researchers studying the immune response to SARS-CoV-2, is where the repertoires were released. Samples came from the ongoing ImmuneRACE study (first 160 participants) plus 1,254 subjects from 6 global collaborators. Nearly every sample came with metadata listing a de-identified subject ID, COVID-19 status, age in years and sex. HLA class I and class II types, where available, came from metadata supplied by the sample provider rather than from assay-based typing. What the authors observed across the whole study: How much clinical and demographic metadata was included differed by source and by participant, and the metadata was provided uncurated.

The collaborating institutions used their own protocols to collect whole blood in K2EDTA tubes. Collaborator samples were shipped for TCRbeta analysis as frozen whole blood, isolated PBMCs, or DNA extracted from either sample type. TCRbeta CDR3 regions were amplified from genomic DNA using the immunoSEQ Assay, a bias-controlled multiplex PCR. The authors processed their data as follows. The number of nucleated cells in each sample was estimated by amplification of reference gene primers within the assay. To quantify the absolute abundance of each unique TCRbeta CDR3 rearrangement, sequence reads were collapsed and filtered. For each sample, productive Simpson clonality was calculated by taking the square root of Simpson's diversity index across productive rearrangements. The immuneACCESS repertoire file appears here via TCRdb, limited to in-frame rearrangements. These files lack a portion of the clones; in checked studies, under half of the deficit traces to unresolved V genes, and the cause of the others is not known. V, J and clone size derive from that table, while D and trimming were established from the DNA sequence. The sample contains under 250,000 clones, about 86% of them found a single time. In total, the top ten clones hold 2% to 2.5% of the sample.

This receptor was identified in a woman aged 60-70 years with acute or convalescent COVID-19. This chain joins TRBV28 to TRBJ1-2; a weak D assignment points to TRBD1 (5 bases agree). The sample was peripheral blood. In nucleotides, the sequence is TGTGCCAGCAGTTTATCAGGCAGGGAAGGCGGTGGCTACACCTTC. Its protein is CASSLSGREGGGYTF.